A selection of T cell receptor beta chains follows, all from one sample in a study of blood T cells in healthy people across ages. TCRdb reprocessed the 5' RACE reads with MiXCR, giving one entry per CDR3 protein. The sample has about 620,000 distinct CDR3 sequences, 21% seen once. Sample: blood. These receptors all come from a man in his 70s in good health. Both conserved end residues are part of each CDR3. The D gene is left open where the match is weak. Size tells how often a clone was seen (once, few, many) or the class of an expanded clone, and some rows leave it out.

>-|TRBJ1-1|-|TRBV11-2
TGTGCCAGCAGCTACGCAGGGTTTGATGAAGCTTTCTTT
CASSYAGFDEAFF
>-|TRBJ1-4|few|TRBV3-1
TGTGCCAGCAGCTCCCGGGACGTCAAGGCCGAAAAACTGTTTTTT
CASSSRDVKAEKLFF
>-|TRBJ2-3|-|TRBV7-9
TGTGCCAGCAGCATAGGACACCTCTTAGATACGCAGTATTTT
CASSIGHLLDTQYF
>-|TRBJ2-1|-|TRBV9
TGTGACAGCAGCGTAGTGTCTCCCCCGGGCACCTACAATGAGCAGTTCTTC
CDSSVVSPPGTYNEQFF
>-|TRBJ1-5|few|TRBV25-1
TGTGCCAGCAGTGAAAGAGCTTACAATCAGCCCCAGCATTTT
CASSERAYNQPQHF
>-|TRBJ1-1|many|TRBV7-8
TGCGCCAGCAGCTTGGGCCGGAACACTGAAGCTTTCTTT
CASSLGRNTEAFF
>-|TRBJ1-6|few|TRBV5-1
TGCGCCAGCAGCTTGGAACGGTTCAATTCACCCCTCCACTTT
CASSLERFNSPLHF
>-|TRBJ2-5|-|TRBV3-1
TGTGCCAGCAGCCAAGATTCAACGCAGTACTTC
CASSQDSTQYF
>TRBD1|TRBJ1-1|few|TRBV10-3
TGTGCCATCAGGCGACAGGGAACGAACACTGAAGCTTTCTTT
CAIRRQGTNTEAFF
>-|TRBJ2-7|-|TRBV20-1
TGCAGTGCTAGTCCGGACGAGCAGTACTTC
CSASPDEQYF
>-|TRBJ1-2|-|TRBV6-1
TGTGCCAGCAGTGAAGAGGCAGGACGAGGCTACACCTTC
CASSEEAGRGYTF
>-|TRBJ2-3|-|TRBV6-5
TGTGCCAGCAGTTACTCGTGGGGGAAGTACGATACGCAGTATTTT
CASSYSWGKYDTQYF
>TRBD2|TRBJ2-5|-|TRBV12-3/TRBV12-4
TGTGCCAGCAGTATACCGGGACTAGGGTACCAAGAGACCCAGTACTTC
CASSIPGLGYQETQYF
>-|TRBJ2-7|few|TRBV7-9
TGTGCCAGCAGCTTAGCGGCTACTGCAGGGGAGCAGTACTTC
CASSLAATAGEQYF
>-|TRBJ1-1|-|TRBV28
TGTGCCAGTTTAAGGTGGTACATGAACACTGAAGCTTTCTTT
CASLRWYMNTEAFF
>-|TRBJ2-2|few|TRBV7-2
TGTGCCAGCAGCTTAGATTGGGGGGTCGGGGAGCTGTTTTTT
CASSLDWGVGELFF
>-|TRBJ1-2|-|TRBV6-5
TGTGCCAGCAGTTCACGAGGGGGGGGCGTTGGCTATGGGGCTAACTATGGCTACACCTTC
CASSSRGGGVGYGANYGYTF
>-|TRBJ2-1|-|TRBV20-1
TGCAGTGCAGGGCGTAGTGTTGAGCAGTTCTTC
CSAGRSVEQFF
>TRBD1|TRBJ2-7|-|TRBV10-1
TGCGCCAGCGGGTCCCGGGACAGGGGGCTCTCGTCCTACGAGCAGTACTTC
CASGSRDRGLSSYEQYF
>-|TRBJ2-1|few|TRBV2
TGTGCCAGCAGTGAGGTGGGAGCGGATGAGCAGTTCTTC
CASSEVGADEQFF
>TRBD2|TRBJ2-1|-|TRBV14
TGTGCCAGCAGCCACCGATCTAGCGGGAGCTACAATGAGCAGTTCTTC
CASSHRSSGSYNEQFF
>-|TRBJ2-7|-|TRBV27
TGTGCCAGCAGGTTCCGAGACGATGCTTACGAGCAGTACTTC
CASRFRDDAYEQYF
>TRBD1|TRBJ1-3|few|TRBV2
TGTGCCAGCAGTGTGAACAGGGGAGTAAACACCATATATTTT
CASSVNRGVNTIYF
>TRBD2|TRBJ2-1|few|TRBV15
TGTGCCACCAGCCGGGGTGGACTAGCGAGTTGGGGTGAGCAGTTCTTC
CATSRGGLASWGEQFF
>TRBD2|TRBJ2-1|-|TRBV6-1
TGTGCCTCAACAGGATCCGGGACTAGCGGGAGGGTCTACAATGAGCAGTTCTTC
CASTGSGTSGRVYNEQFF
>-|TRBJ1-1|few|TRBV5-1
TGCGCCAGCAGCTTGGCTGCCGGGATGAACACTGAAGCTTTCTTT
CASSLAAGMNTEAFF
>TRBD1|TRBJ1-1|-|TRBV29-1
TGCAGCGTTGATCCCCCGGACAGGGGACAAGCTCTCTTT
CSVDPPDRGQALF
>-|TRBJ2-2|few|TRBV7-2
TGTGCCAGCACAACTTACGGGAACACCGGGGAGCTGTTTTTT
CASTTYGNTGELFF
>TRBD1|TRBJ2-7|-|TRBV3-1
TGTGCCAGCAGCCATCTCTCTGCACTCGGGGACAGATCTTCCTACGAGCAGTACTTC
CASSHLSALGDRSSYEQYF
>TRBD2|TRBJ2-1|-|TRBV5-1
TGCGCCAGCAGCCTTTCCGGGACTAGCGGGAGTAATGAGCAGTTCTTC
CASSLSGTSGSNEQFF
>-|TRBJ2-7|few|TRBV11-2
TGTGCCAGCAGCTTAAGTGCCGATATAGGGCAGTACTTC
CASSLSADIGQYF
>-|TRBJ2-5|-|TRBV7-8
TGTGCCAGCAGCTTAGGTGTAGCGGAGGCGGAGACCCAGTACTTC
CASSLGVAEAETQYF
>-|TRBJ2-7|few|TRBV7-3
TGTGCCAGCAGCAAAGACAGGTCCCACGAGCAGTACTTC
CASSKDRSHEQYF
>TRBD1|TRBJ1-6|-|TRBV28
TGTGCCAGCAGTGTAACGGACAGGTCCCGCTCACCCCTCCACTTT
CASSVTDRSRSPLHF
>-|TRBJ2-4|-|TRBV12-3/TRBV12-4
TGTGCCAGCAGTTTAGGAGGGGCCGTCATTCAGTACTTC
CASSLGGAVIQYF
>-|TRBJ2-5|-|TRBV20-1
TGCAGTGCCCGTCTCGAGCTCCGTGAGACCCAGTACTTC
CSARLELRETQYF
>TRBD2|TRBJ2-2|few|TRBV6-5
TGTGCCAGCAGAAAACTCTCAGCGGGAAACACCGGGGAGCTGTTTTTT
CASRKLSAGNTGELFF
>-|TRBJ2-1|-|TRBV5-4
TGTGCCAGCAGCCAAAAGGCCGACCCGCATAGGCAGTTCTTC
CASSQKADPHRQFF
>TRBD2|TRBJ2-7|many|TRBV10-3
TGTGCCATCAGTCCCATAGCGGGAGGCTACGAGCAGTACTTC
CAISPIAGGYEQYF
>-|TRBJ2-7|-|TRBV10-3
TGTGCCATCAGTGAACAGTCCTACGAGCAGTACTTC
CAISEQSYEQYF
>TRBD1|TRBJ1-1|few|TRBV6-4
TGTGCCAGCAGTGACTCGAAGGACAGGGGGGGGAACACTGAAGCTTTCTTT
CASSDSKDRGGNTEAFF
>-|TRBJ2-1|-|TRBV25-1
TGTGCCAGCAGTCAGAGGGGGGGCGCCTACAATGAGCAGTTCTTC
CASSQRGGAYNEQFF
>-|TRBJ1-1|-|TRBV2
TGTGCCAGCAAGGATCTTAACACTGAAGCTTTCTTT
CASKDLNTEAFF
>TRBD1|TRBJ1-1|once|TRBV5-1
TGCGCCAGCAGTTCAGGGGGCGCGTTGGCTTTCTTT
CASSSGGALAFF
>-|TRBJ2-5|-|TRBV24-1
TGTGCCACCAGTGACTGGGACTTCATGGAGACCCAGTACTTC
CATSDWDFMETQYF
>-|TRBJ2-5|-|TRBV7-3
TGTGCCAGCAGCCCAATGGGCTCGCTGGGGGAGACCCAGTACTTC
CASSPMGSLGETQYF
>TRBD2|TRBJ2-5|-|TRBV6-2/TRBV6-3
TGTGCCAGCAGTTACCTCGGGCGGGAGAAGGAGACCCAGTACTTC
CASSYLGREKETQYF
>TRBD2|TRBJ2-1|few|TRBV7-8
TGTGCCAGCAGCTTAGGAAGCGGGAGATTTTACAATGAGCAGTTCTTC
CASSLGSGRFYNEQFF